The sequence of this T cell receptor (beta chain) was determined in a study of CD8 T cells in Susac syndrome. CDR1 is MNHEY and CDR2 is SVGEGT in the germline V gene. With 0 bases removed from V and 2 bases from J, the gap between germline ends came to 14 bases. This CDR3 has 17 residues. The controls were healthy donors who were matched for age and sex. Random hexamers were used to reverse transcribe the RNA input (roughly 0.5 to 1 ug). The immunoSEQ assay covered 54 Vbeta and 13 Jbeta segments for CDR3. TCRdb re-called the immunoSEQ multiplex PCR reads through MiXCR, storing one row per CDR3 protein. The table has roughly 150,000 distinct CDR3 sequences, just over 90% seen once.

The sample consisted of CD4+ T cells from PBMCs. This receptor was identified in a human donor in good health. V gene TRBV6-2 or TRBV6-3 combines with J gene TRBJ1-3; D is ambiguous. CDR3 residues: CASSYSWTKLAGNTIYF. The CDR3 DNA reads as TGTGCCAGCAGTTACTCCTGGACCAAGCTGGCTGGAAACACCATATATTTT.